This is a list of T cell receptor beta chains from one sample in a study of shared clonotypes between healthy human individuals. Using immunoSEQ multiplex PCR, the repertoire was profiled, and TCRdb retains in-frame clones only, with some absent. The table records about 2 million clones, around 95% of them present only once. What was sequenced was naive CD4+ T cells sorted from blood. The receptor source for this set is a man younger than 35 in good health. CDR3s leave out the opening cysteine and the closing phenylalanine or tryptophan. Each record gives: V gene, CDR3 protein.

V gene: TRBV6-5; CDR3 protein: ASSWETGQPQH
V gene: TRBV7-9; CDR3 protein: ASSIIQGTEAF
V gene: TRBV19; CDR3 protein: ASSRAGGTYEQY
V gene: TRBV6-5; CDR3 protein: ASSRGQRLDTQY
V gene: TRBV30; CDR3 protein: AWSGRTGQGPTEAF
V gene: TRBV27; CDR3 protein: ASSFGRDQPQH
V gene: TRBV28; CDR3 protein: ASSRDRAIETQY
V gene: TRBV27; CDR3 protein: ASSLGLAGVDEQF
V gene: TRBV10-3; CDR3 protein: AISEYPETQY
V gene: TRBV7-9; CDR3 protein: ASSQIFWGSPGNTIY
V gene: TRBV7-2; CDR3 protein: ASSLGTGVSYEQY
V gene: TRBV5-4; CDR3 protein: ASSPMAGGSYNEQF
V gene: TRBV6-6; CDR3 protein: ASSSGPSEQY
V gene: TRBV7-2; CDR3 protein: ASSRRPLYQETQY
V gene: TRBV5-4; CDR3 protein: ASSSPGRGGYEQY
V gene: TRBV2; CDR3 protein: ASRGQGGGTEAF
V gene: TRBV6-1; CDR3 protein: ASTLGQGNTPQH
V gene: TRBV7-9; CDR3 protein: ASSLGLAGGGNEQF
V gene: TRBV6-5; CDR3 protein: ASSRGTGAPNEQF
V gene: TRBV5-6; CDR3 protein: ASSLGGAGFAYGYT
V gene: TRBV6-5; CDR3 protein: ASSYGGLAGNEQF
V gene: TRBV28; CDR3 protein: ASSSALGGLGLPQH
V gene: TRBV5-1; CDR3 protein: ASSLGGTGAFQAAF
V gene: TRBV6-5; CDR3 protein: ASSSENYNSPLH
V gene: TRBV27; CDR3 protein: ASSLRGTLGTGVTYEQY
V gene: TRBV30; CDR3 protein: AWWWGNTEAF